These 24 T cell receptor beta chains were all obtained from the same sample, sequenced in a study of preoperative IRX-2 immunotherapy in early breast cancer. The protocol was immunoSEQ multiplex PCR, while the TCRdb copy is restricted to in-frame clones and leaves out a portion. Of about 23,000 clones in the sample, approximately 92% were seen once. Treatment here: preoperative locoregional IRX-2 cytokine immunotherapy. The specimen was tumor tissue, collected after IRX-2 immunotherapy. Receptor source: a human donor with breast cancer.

The rearrangement joins TRBV18 to TRBJ1-1, with 7 bases aligning to TRBD1. The germline V gene encodes CDR1 KGHSH and CDR2 LQKENI. J lost 0 bases, V lost 2 bases, and 6 bases had no gene match. The CDR3 has 16 residues. This chain's CDR3 is CASSPDPGGMNTEAFF. The CDR3 coding sequence is TGTGCCAGCTCACCAGATCCAGGGGGGATGAACACTGAAGCTTTCTTT.

The genes are TRBV19 and TRBJ2-2; D not resolved. The V end lost 6 bases, the J end lost 5 bases, and 4 bases lay between the germline ends. Per germline, CDR1 LNHDA and CDR2 SQIVND (reference sequence). The length of the CDR3 is 11 residues. The DNA for the CDR3 is TGTGCCAGTAGAGGGACCGGGGAGCTGTTTTTT. It specifies CASRGTGELFF. The full variable domain, rest sourced from reference TRBV19 and TRBJ2-2, is DGGITQSPKYLFRKEGQNVTLSCEQNLNHDAMYWYRQDPGQGLRLIYYSQIVNDFQKGDIAEGYSVSREKKESFPLTVTSAQKNPTAFYLCASRGTGELFFGEGSRLTVL.

The gene calls are TRBV9 and TRBJ1-1, with D unclear. V lost 0 bases and J lost 3, with 6 bases in between. Germline CDR1 SGDLS, CDR2 YYNGEE. The length of the CDR3 is 13 residues. The CDR3 nucleotides are TGTGCCAGCAGCGTAGAGATAGACACTGAAGCTTTCTTT. Protein sequence: CASSVEIDTEAFF.

The chain couples TRBV27 to TRBJ2-7, with 9 bases identical to TRBD2. Germline V gene sequence: CDR1 MNHEY, CDR2 SMNVEV (reference sequence). The V segment lost 4 bases and the J segment 1 base; nucleotides outside the gene matches: 5. The CDR3 is made up of 15 amino acids. CDR3 nucleotide sequence: TGTGCCAGCAGTTCCCCTACTAGCGGGTCCTACGAGCAGTACTTC. It is translated as CASSSPTSGSYEQYF.

The rearrangement links TRBV19 to TRBJ2-3, with D unresolved. Trimming stripped 1 base from V and 2 bases from J, with 7 bases between. Germline CDR1 LNHDA, CDR2 SQIVND (reference sequence). CDR3 length: 14 residues. The CDR3 DNA is TGTGCCAGTAGTATAGGGTGGCTCACAGATACGCAGTATTTT. Protein: CASSIGWLTDTQYF.

This clone was found once. The V and J genes are TRBV11-2 and TRBJ2-3; 11 bases fit TRBD2. The V segment lost 5 bases and the J segment 8 bases; nucleotides outside the gene matches: 9. The CDR3 is 15 residues long. CDR1 and CDR2 from the germline V gene are SGHAT and FQNNGV. This CDR3 is CASSAPGLAEGTQYF. The DNA for the CDR3 is TGTGCCAGCAGCGCTCCGGGACTAGCGGAGGGTACGCAGTATTTT.

The chain is built from TRBV4-2 and TRBJ2-7; 9 bases map to TRBD1. Per germline, CDR1 LGHNA and CDR2 YNFKEQ. J gave up 3 bases and V 1 base, and 4 bases lay outside the gene matches. The CDR3 totals 15 residues. Here the CDR3 DNA reads TGTGCCAGCAGCCAAGGCGACAGGGGGGACTACGAGCAGTACTTC. Its translation is CASSQGDRGDYEQYF.

The chain carries TRBV6-5 and TRBJ2-2; 8 nucleotides align to TRBD2. Germline assignment: CDR1 MNHEY and CDR2 SVGAGI. V trimming: 4 bases; J trimming: 4 bases; junction bases outside the gene matches: 5. The CDR3 loop spans 15 amino acids. The CDR3, as DNA: TGTGCCAGCAGTTTTCGGGGGGGCATCACCGGGGAGCTGTTTTTT. Translating it yields CASSFRGGITGELFF.

The V and J genes are TRBV30 and TRBJ1-2, with D hard to call. Germline loops: CDR1 GTSNPN, CDR2 SVGIG (reference sequence). V was shortened by 0 bases and J by 2 bases, with 7 bases between the two germline ends. The CDR3 length is 13 residues. The CDR3 here is CAWSVSQNYGYTF. CDR3 DNA: TGTGCCTGGAGTGTATCTCAGAACTATGGCTACACCTTC.

The CDR3 nucleotides are TGCAGCGTTGGACGGCGGGATGCCTCCTACGAGCAGTACTTC. Amino acids: CSVGRRDASYEQYF. J is TRBJ2-7 and V is TRBV29-1; tentatively, D is TRBD2 (6 bases). Germline V gene data show CDR1 as SQVTM and CDR2 as ANQGSEA. V was pared by 4 bases and J by 0 bases, with 13 bases between. The length of the CDR3 is 14 residues.

The chain joins TRBV4-1 to TRBJ2-3, with D perhaps matching TRBD2 (6 bases). Trimming pared 0 bases from V and 2 bases from J, leaving 9 bases between. The CDR3 is made up of 15 amino acids. Per the germline V gene, CDR1 is MGHRA and CDR2 is YSYEKL. CDR3 nucleotides: TGCGCCAGCAGCCAAGATCGGGGGACCACAGATACGCAGTATTTT. It specifies CASSQDRGTTDTQYF.

This clone has just one count. The chain is built from TRBV4-1 and TRBJ2-1; possible D gene TRBD2, 6 bases. The CDR3 covers 15 residues. Trimming removed 1 base from V and 8 bases from J, with 15 bases in between. Germline V gene data show CDR1 as MGHRA and CDR2 as YSYEKL. In DNA, the CDR3 is TGCGCCAGCAGCCAAGTTCCGACTAGTAATGATGAGCAGTTCTTC. The encoded protein is CASSQVPTSNDEQFF.

The chain carries TRBV5-4 and TRBJ2-7; 9 bases fit TRBD1. The CDR3 runs to 15 residues. Germline CDR1 SGHNT, CDR2 YYREEE (reference sequence). The junction had 6 bases not matched to a gene; V was cut back by 3 bases and J by 2 bases. The CDR3 coding sequence is TGTGCCAGCAGCTCTCCGGGACAGGGTACCTACGAGCAGTACTTC. This encodes CASSSPGQGTYEQYF.

The CDR3 loop reads CARTRGGEAATQYF. CDR3 bases: TGTGCCAGGACTCGTGGCGGGGAGGCTGCTACGCAGTATTTT. This chain links TRBV2 with TRBJ2-3; maybe TRBD2 (6 bases). Germline V CDR1 and CDR2: SNHLY, FYNNEI. This CDR3 is 14 amino acids long. With 9 bases removed from V and 8 bases from J, the gap between germline ends came to 21 bases.

This rearrangement joins TRBV2 to TRBJ2-7, with no clear D. Trimming cost V 5 bases and J 2 bases, with 7 bases left between them. The CDR3 covers 12 residues. CDR1 SNHLY and CDR2 FYNNEI come from the germline V gene. This CDR3 is CASSPAPYEQYF. The CDR3 nucleotides read TGTGCCAGCAGTCCCGCCCCCTACGAGCAGTACTTC.

About this clone: This CDR3 is also generated by other DNA sequences in the sample. The chain is built from TRBV7-2 and TRBJ1-5; D is unclear. V shed 1 base and J shed 0 bases, with 7 bases lying between them. This CDR3 is built from 15 residues. Germline CDR1 and CDR2: SGHTA and FQGNSA. CDR3 amino acids: CASSLGRYSNQPQHF. The CDR3 DNA sequence: TGTGCCAGCAGCTTAGGCAGGTATAGCAATCAGCCCCAGCATTTT.

The rearrangement links TRBV7-2 to TRBJ2-3; 10 bases are shared with TRBD2. CDR1 and CDR2 (germline): SGHTA, FQGNSA. With V trimmed by 0 bases and J by 4 bases, 7 bases remained unmatched. The CDR3 runs 17 residues. The CDR3 DNA reads as TGTGCCAGCAGCTTAGCGCGGAGCGGGGGGGCGTCAGATACGCAGTATTTT. Encoded protein: CASSLARSGGASDTQYF.

This clone was seen a handful of times. This sequence joins TRBV6-5 and TRBJ1-6; D not resolved. The V gene's germline CDR1 is MNHEY and CDR2 SVGAGI. V was shortened by 8 bases and J by 5 bases, with 7 bases between the two germline ends. This CDR3 contains 12 residues. This chain's CDR3 is CASGRNNSPLHF. Written as DNA, the CDR3 is TGTGCCAGCGGCAGGAATAATTCACCCCTCCACTTT.

A single count supports this clone. The rearrangement joins TRBV2 to TRBJ2-7, with TRBD2 identical over 9 bases. J gave up 4 bases and V 1 base, and 2 bases lay outside the gene matches. The CDR3 runs to 14 residues. CDR1 is SNHLY and CDR2 is FYNNEI in the germline V gene. The CDR3: CASSEDSGRYEQYF. The CDR3 bases are TGTGCCAGCAGTGAAGACAGCGGGAGGTACGAGCAGTACTTC.

This chain uses TRBV5-1 with TRBJ2-7; the match to TRBD2 covers 9 bases. Germline values: CDR1 SGHRS, CDR2 YFSETQ. V was clipped by 3 bases and J by 0 bases; unmatched bases: 4. The CDR3 length is 15 residues. This CDR3 is CASSSLAGSSYEQYF. Written as DNA, the CDR3 is TGCGCCAGCAGCTCTCTAGCGGGGAGCTCCTACGAGCAGTACTTC.

This chain links TRBV19 with TRBJ1-3; no clear D. The V gene lost 4 bases and the J gene lost 4 bases, with 14 bases spanning the gap. The germline CDR1 and CDR2 sequences are LNHDA and SQIVND (reference sequence). This CDR3 is 15 amino acids long. The CDR3 is CASSTRTPPGNTIYF. In DNA, the CDR3 is TGTGCCAGTAGTACACGGACCCCTCCGGGAAACACCATATATTTT. Variable domain in full (rest from reference TRBV19 and TRBJ1-3): DGGITQSPKYLFRKEGQNVTLSCEQNLNHDAMYWYRQDPGQGLRLIYYSQIVNDFQKGDIAEGYSVSREKKESFPLTVTSAQKNPTAFYLCASSTRTPPGNTIYFGEGSWLTVV.

The chain carries TRBV7-8 and TRBJ2-1; TRBD2 is a possible D gene (6 bases). The CDR3 runs to 16 residues. Trimming took 5 bases from V and 4 from J, leaving 18 bases between them. The germline gives CDR1 SGHVS, CDR2 FQNEAQ. Here the CDR3 DNA reads TGTGCCAGCAGCCCGCTGTTTGCGGGAAGGTACAATGAGCAGTTCTTC. Encoded protein: CASSPLFAGRYNEQFF.

The chain couples TRBV5-1 to TRBJ2-7; D unresolved. The CDR3 consists of 13 residues. Germline V gives CDR1 SGHRS, CDR2 YFSETQ. V was clipped by 4 bases and J by 2 bases, with 10 bases between them. The CDR3 spells CASSLDIPYEQYF. The CDR3 nucleotides are TGCGCCAGCAGCCTTGACATCCCCTACGAGCAGTACTTC.

The chain couples TRBV18 to TRBJ2-7, with D unresolved. Per germline, CDR1 KGHSH and CDR2 LQKENI. The CDR3 loop spans 12 amino acids. V was cut by 3 bases and J by 2 bases, with 5 bases left in between. The CDR3 nucleotides read TGTGCCAGCTCACCGGGTCCCTACGAGCAGTACTTC. Protein sequence: CASSPGPYEQYF.